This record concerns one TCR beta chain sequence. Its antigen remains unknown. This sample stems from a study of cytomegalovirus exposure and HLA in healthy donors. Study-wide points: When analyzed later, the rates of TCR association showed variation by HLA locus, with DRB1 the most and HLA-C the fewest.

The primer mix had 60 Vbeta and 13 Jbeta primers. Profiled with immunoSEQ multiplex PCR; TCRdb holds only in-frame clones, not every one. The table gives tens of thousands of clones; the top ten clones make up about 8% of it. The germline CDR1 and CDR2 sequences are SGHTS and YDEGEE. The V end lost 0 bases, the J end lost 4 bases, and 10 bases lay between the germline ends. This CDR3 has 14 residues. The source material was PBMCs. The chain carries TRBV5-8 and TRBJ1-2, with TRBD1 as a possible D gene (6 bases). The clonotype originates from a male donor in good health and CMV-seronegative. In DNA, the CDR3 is TGTGCCAGCAGCTTGGGACAGGAAGGCTATGGCTACACCTTC. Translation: CASSLGQEGYGYTF.